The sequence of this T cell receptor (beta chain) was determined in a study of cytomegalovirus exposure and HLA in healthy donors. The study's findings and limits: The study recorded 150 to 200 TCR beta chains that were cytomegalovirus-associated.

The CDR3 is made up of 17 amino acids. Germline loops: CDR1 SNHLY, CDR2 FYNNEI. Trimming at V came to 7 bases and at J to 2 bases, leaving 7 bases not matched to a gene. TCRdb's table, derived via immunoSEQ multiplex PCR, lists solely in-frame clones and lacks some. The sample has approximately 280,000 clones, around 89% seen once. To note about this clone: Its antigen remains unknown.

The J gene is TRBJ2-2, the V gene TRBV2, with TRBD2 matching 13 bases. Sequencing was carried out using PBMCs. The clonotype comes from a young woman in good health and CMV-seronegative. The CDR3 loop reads CASTRTSGGINTGELFF. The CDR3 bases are TGTGCCAGCACCAGGACTAGCGGGGGAATAAACACCGGGGAGCTGTTTTTT. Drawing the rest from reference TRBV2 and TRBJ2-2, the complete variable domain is EPEVTQTPSHQVTQMGQEVILRCVPISNHLYFYWYRQILGQKVEFLVSFYNNEISEKSEIFDDQFSVERPDGSNFTLKIRSTKLEDSAMYFCASTRTSGGINTGELFFGEGSRLTVL.